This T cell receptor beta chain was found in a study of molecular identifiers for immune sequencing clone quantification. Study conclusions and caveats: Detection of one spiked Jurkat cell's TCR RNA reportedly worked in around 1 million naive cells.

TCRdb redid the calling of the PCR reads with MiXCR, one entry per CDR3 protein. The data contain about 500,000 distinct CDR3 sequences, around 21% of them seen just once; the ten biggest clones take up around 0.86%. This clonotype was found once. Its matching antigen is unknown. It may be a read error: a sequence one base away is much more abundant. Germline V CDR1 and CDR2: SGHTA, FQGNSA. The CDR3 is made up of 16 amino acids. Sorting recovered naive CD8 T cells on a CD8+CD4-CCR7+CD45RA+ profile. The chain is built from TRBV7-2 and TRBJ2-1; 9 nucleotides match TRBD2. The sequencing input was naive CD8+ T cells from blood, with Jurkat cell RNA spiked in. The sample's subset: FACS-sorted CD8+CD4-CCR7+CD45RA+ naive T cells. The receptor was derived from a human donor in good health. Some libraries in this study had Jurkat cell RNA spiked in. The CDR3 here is CASSLAPGLASHEQSF. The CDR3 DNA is TGTGCCAGCAGCTTAGCTCCGGGACTAGCATCTCATGAGCAGTCCTTC.